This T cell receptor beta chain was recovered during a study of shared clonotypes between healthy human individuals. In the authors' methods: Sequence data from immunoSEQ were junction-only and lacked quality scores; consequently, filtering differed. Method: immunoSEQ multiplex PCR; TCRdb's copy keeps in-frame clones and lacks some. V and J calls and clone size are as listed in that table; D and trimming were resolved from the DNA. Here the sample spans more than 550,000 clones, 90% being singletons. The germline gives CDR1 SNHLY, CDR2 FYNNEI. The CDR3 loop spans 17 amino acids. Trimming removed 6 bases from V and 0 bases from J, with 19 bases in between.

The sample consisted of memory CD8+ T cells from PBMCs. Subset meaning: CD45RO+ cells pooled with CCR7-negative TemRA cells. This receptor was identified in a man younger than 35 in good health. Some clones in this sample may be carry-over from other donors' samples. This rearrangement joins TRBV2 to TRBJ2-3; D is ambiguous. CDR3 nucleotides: TGTGCCAGCAGCGCCCGGTCAGCCACCTTTAGCACAGATACGCAGTATTTT. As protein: CASSARSATFSTDTQYF.